The 3 T cell receptor beta chains presented below share a single source sample, sequenced in a study of blood T cell repertoires in COVID-19. Data came from immunoSEQ multiplex PCR; TCRdb stores just in-frame clones and leaves some out. The repertoire holds tens of thousands of clones, roughly 87% seen once, with roughly an eighth in the top ten. Source material: peripheral blood. The receptors were gathered from a woman at least 80 years old with acute or convalescent COVID-19.

The CDR3 nucleotides are TGTGCCAGCAGCGAAGGGGGACTAGCGGACACCGGGGAGCTGTTTTTT. Its protein product is CASSEGGLADTGELFF. The genes are TRBV4-2 and TRBJ2-2, with 11 bases aligning to TRBD2. Germline CDR1 reads LGHNA; CDR2 reads YNFKEQ. With 5 bases clipped from V and 3 bases from J, the junction kept 5 bases outside the gene matches. CDR3 size: 16 residues.

The chain's CDR3 is CASLLASHEQYF. Written as DNA, the CDR3 is TGTGCCAGCCTACTAGCGAGTCACGAGCAGTACTTC. The chain is built from TRBV2 and TRBJ2-7, with 7 bases that match TRBD2. V shed 8 bases, J shed 5 bases, and the junction held 6 bases outside the gene matches. CDR1 and CDR2 (germline): SNHLY, FYNNEI. The CDR3 is made up of 12 amino acids.

This rearrangement joins TRBV5-4 to TRBJ1-2, with TRBD1 matching 9 bases. Germline assignment: CDR1 SGHNT and CDR2 YYREEE (reference sequence). This CDR3 has 17 residues. J gave up 7 bases and V 3 bases, and 16 bases lay outside the gene matches. The CDR3 loop reads CASSSGQGLSTIGGYTF. CDR3 DNA sequence: TGTGCCAGCAGCTCGGGACAGGGACTCTCTACCATAGGTGGCTACACCTTC. Using reference TRBV5-4 and TRBJ1-2 for the parts outside the CDR3, the full variable domain is ETGVTQSPTHLIKTRGQQVTLRCSSQSGHNTVSWYQQALGQGPQFIFQYYREEENGRGNFPPRFSGLQFPNYSSELNVNALELDDSALYLCASSSGQGLSTIGGYTFGSGTRLTVV.